Listed here are 25 T cell receptor beta chains from one sample, sequenced in a study of blood T cell repertoires in COVID-19. TCRdb's table, derived via immunoSEQ multiplex PCR, lists solely in-frame clones and lacks some. The sample consists of about 480,000 clones, approximately 88% of them appearing once. The sample was PBMCs or T cells enriched from blood (not recorded which). These TCRs come from a woman between 40 and 50 years old who had recovered from COVID-19.

The CDR3 loop reads CASSQGTGLNTEAFF. In nucleotides, the CDR3 is TGTGCCAGCAGCCAAGGGACAGGGTTGAACACTGAAGCTTTCTTT. The gene calls are TRBV3-1 (or the pseudogene TRBV3-2) and TRBJ1-1; 8 bases agree with TRBD1. This CDR3 is built from 15 residues. Germline V gives CDR1 LGHDT, CDR2 YNNKEL (reference sequence). V lost 1 base and J lost 0; bases outside the gene matches: 1.

This rearrangement joins TRBV5-1 to TRBJ2-1; D is perhaps TRBD2 (5 bases). The germline V gene encodes CDR1 SGHRS and CDR2 YFSETQ. V was shortened by 0 bases and J by 3 bases, with 10 bases between the two germline ends. This CDR3 has 15 residues. The CDR3 is CASSLEASGYNEQFF. The CDR3 DNA reads TGCGCCAGCAGCTTGGAGGCCAGCGGCTACAATGAGCAGTTCTTC.

The V and J genes are TRBV5-1 and TRBJ2-5; no clear D gene. CDR1 SGHRS and CDR2 YFSETQ come from the germline V gene. Trimming took 4 bases from V and 0 from J, leaving 10 bases between them. CDR3 length equals 14 residues. This CDR3 reads CASSAQYYQETQYF. DNA for the CDR3: TGCGCCAGCAGCGCTCAGTATTACCAAGAGACCCAGTACTTC. The variable domain in full, completed from reference TRBV5-1 and TRBJ2-5, reads KAGVTQTPRYLIKTRGQQVTLSCSPISGHRSVSWYQQTPGQGLQFLFEYFSETQRNKGNFPGRFSGRQFSNSRSEMNVSTLELGDSALYLCASSAQYYQETQYFGPGTRLLVL.

The gene calls are TRBV21-1 and TRBJ1-1. TRBV21-1 is marked as a pseudogene. This CDR3 is built from 14 residues. CDR3 sequence (DNA): TGTGCCAGCAGCAAACGTCACGACCCCGGGGGGGCTTTCTTT. Protein: CASSKRHDPGGAFF.

The chain employs TRBV11-2 and TRBJ1-1; D not resolved. V was trimmed by 2 bases and J by 7 bases, leaving 11 bases between them. CDR3 size: 13 residues. Germline V gene data show CDR1 as SGHAT and CDR2 as FQNNGV. The CDR3 is CASSLRTVNEAFF. As DNA, the CDR3 is TGTGCCAGCAGCTTAAGGACTGTCAATGAAGCTTTCTTT. Variable domain in full (rest from reference TRBV11-2 and TRBJ1-1): EAGVAQSPRYKIIEKRQSVAFWCNPISGHATLYWYQQILGQGPKLLIQFQNNGVVDDSQLPKDRFSAERLKGVDSTLKIQPAKLEDSAVYLCASSLRTVNEAFFGQGTRLTVV.

This clone was counted once. This sequence joins TRBV3-1 (or the pseudogene TRBV3-2) and TRBJ2-1; possible D gene TRBD2, 6 bases. CDR1 is LGHDT, CDR2 YNNKEL, per germline (reference sequence). The CDR3 has 13 residues. Trimming took off 1 base at V and 6 bases at J, with 7 bases between the two ends. This CDR3 reads CASSQASVNEQFF. In nucleotides, the CDR3 is TGTGCCAGCAGCCAAGCTAGCGTCAATGAGCAGTTCTTC.

V and J are TRBV12-5 and TRBJ1-2, with TRBD1 identical over 9 bases. The V gene end was trimmed by 5 bases and the J gene end by 4 bases; junction bases not matched to a gene: 8. The V gene's germline CDR1 is LGHNT and CDR2 FRNRAP. This CDR3 is 15 amino acids long. CDR3 coding DNA: TGTGCTAGTGGTCCGCCCGAGACAGGGGGCTATGGCTACACCTTC. The encoded protein is CASGPPETGGYGYTF.

Only a few counts were recorded for this clone. The chain carries TRBV10-2 and TRBJ2-7; D may be TRBD2 (6 bases). The CDR3 is 16 amino acids. The germline gives CDR1 WSHSY, CDR2 SAAADI. V gave up 6 bases and J gave up 3 bases, with 21 bases separating them. The CDR3 region has the DNA TGCGCCAGCAGGGAAAGGACACCGGGAGAAATCTACGAGCAGTACTTC. Translated: CASRERTPGEIYEQYF.

The chain has TRBV4-3 and TRBJ2-1; TRBD2 matches at 14 bases. CDR3 length: 16 residues. Germline CDR1 and CDR2: LGHNA and YSLEER. V lost 0 bases to trimming and J lost 8 bases; unmatched junction nucleotides: 3. The CDR3 bases are TGCGCCAGCAGCCAAGAGGGACTAGCGGGAGAGGATGAGCAGTTCTTC. Translating it yields CASSQEGLAGEDEQFF.

The rearrangement joins TRBV10-3 to TRBJ1-5; D might be TRBD1 (6 bases). Trimming cost V 0 bases and J 7 bases, with 7 bases left between them. CDR1 ENHRY and CDR2 SYGVKD come from the germline V gene. CDR3 length equals 13 residues. CDR3 sequence (DNA): TGTGCCATCAGTGAGTCTGGGGGCCAGCCCCAGCATTTT. It codes for CAISESGGQPQHF.

This clone was observed a single time. This chain connects TRBV7-9 to TRBJ2-3; D remains ambiguous. Deletions cut 1 base from V and 0 bases from J, with 11 bases between. The CDR3 has 16 residues. CDR1 is SEHNR, CDR2 FQNEAQ, per germline (reference sequence). The CDR3 region has the DNA TGTGCCAGCAGCTTAGATTTAGACATGAGCACAGATACGCAGTATTTT. Its translation is CASSLDLDMSTDTQYF.

The rearrangement links TRBV11-3 to TRBJ2-1, with TRBD1 matching 7 bases. Germline lookup yields CDR1 SGHNT and CDR2 YENEEA. V lost 7 bases, J lost 7 bases, and 19 bases stayed unmatched. The CDR3 spans 17 residues. CDR3 nucleotides: TGTGCCAGCACCGGATATGTCCGGGACCTACAGGGGAATGAGCAGTTCTTC. Translated: CASTGYVRDLQGNEQFF. The variable domain in full, with the rest retrieved from reference TRBV11-3 and TRBJ2-1, is EAGVVQSPRYKIIEKKQPVAFWCNPISGHNTLYWYLQNLGQGPELLIRYENEEAVDDSQLPKDRFSAERLKGVDSTLKIQPAELGDSAVYLCASTGYVRDLQGNEQFFGPGTRLTVL.

Written as DNA, the CDR3 is TGTGCCAGCTCACCTAACAGGGAGGGGGAGCAGTACTTC. The encoded protein is CASSPNREGEQYF. The chain recombines TRBV18 with TRBJ2-7; D possibly corresponds to TRBD2 (7 bases). CDR1 is KGHSH, CDR2 LQKENI, per germline. This CDR3 has 13 residues. Trimming took off 3 bases at V and 7 bases at J, with 13 bases between the two ends.

The J gene is TRBJ2-3, the V gene TRBV29-1; TRBD1 might be the D (5 bases). This CDR3 comprises 12 residues. CDR1 and CDR2 (germline): SQVTM, ANQGSEA. V was shortened by 5 bases and J by 7 bases, with 13 bases between the two germline ends. CDR3 DNA: TGCAGCGTTTTAGTGACAGAAAATACGCAGTATTTT. Translating gives CSVLVTENTQYF.

V usage is TRBV18 and J usage is TRBJ2-5; 8 positions match TRBD1. Germline V gene data show CDR1 as KGHSH and CDR2 as LQKENI. The junction had 9 bases not matched to a gene; V was cut back by 3 bases and J by 6 bases. The CDR3 is 15 residues long. The CDR3 loop reads CASSPGTGDMQTQYF. CDR3 in DNA: TGTGCCAGCTCACCCGGGACAGGAGATATGCAGACCCAGTACTTC.

V is TRBV14 and J is TRBJ1-6; D ambiguous. This CDR3 contains 13 residues. The germline gives CDR1 SGHDN, CDR2 FVKESK. Trimming cost V 2 bases and J 4 bases, with 3 bases left between them. The CDR3 DNA follows: TGTGCCAGCAGCCAAACTTATAATTCACCCCTCCACTTT. This sequence encodes CASSQTYNSPLHF.

The J gene is TRBJ1-6, the V gene TRBV19; D is possibly TRBD1 (6 bases). The CDR3 covers 17 residues. Trimming pared 6 bases from V and 0 bases from J, leaving 15 bases between. In germline, CDR1 is LNHDA, CDR2 SQIVND (reference sequence). The chain's CDR3 is CASSATGRASYNSPLHF. The CDR3 nucleotides read TGTGCCAGTAGCGCCACAGGGAGGGCCTCCTATAATTCACCCCTCCACTTT.

In this sample, this clone turned up once. This CDR3 reads CATSDLWEGQPQHF. CDR3 DNA sequence: TGTGCCACCAGTGATTTATGGGAGGGTCAGCCCCAGCATTTT. V gene TRBV24-1 combines with J gene TRBJ1-5, with unresolved D. Germline values: CDR1 KGHDR, CDR2 SFDVKD. Trimming pared 1 base from V and 6 bases from J, leaving 9 bases between. This CDR3 is 14 amino acids long.

V usage is TRBV18 and J usage is TRBJ2-2; the match to TRBD2 covers 9 bases. After removal of 3 bases from V and 6 bases from J, the junction contained 8 bases not matched to a gene. CDR3 length: 16 amino acids. CDR1 is KGHSH and CDR2 is LQKENI in the germline V gene. The CDR3 nucleotides are TGTGCCAGCTCACCGATTAGCGGGAGCCTGTCCGGGGAGCTGTTTTTT. Translated: CASSPISGSLSGELFF.

The chain couples TRBV9 to TRBJ2-1; D possibly corresponds to TRBD2 (6 bases). This CDR3 contains 12 residues. Trimming left V 3 bases short and J 7 bases short, with 8 bases between. CDR1 and CDR2 (germline): SGDLS, YYNGEE. CDR3 residues: CASSAGGNEQFF. In DNA, the CDR3 is TGTGCCAGCAGCGCCGGGGGAAATGAGCAGTTCTTC.

The chain uses TRBV4-3 and TRBJ2-1; weak D call: TRBD1 (5 bases). The CDR3 loop spans 16 amino acids. Per the germline V gene, CDR1 is LGHNA and CDR2 is YSLEER. The ends were cut back, 1 base at V and 10 bases at J, with 20 bases in the middle. CDR3 in amino acids: CASSQAWINQGGEQFF. In DNA, the CDR3 is TGCGCCAGCAGCCAAGCTTGGATAAACCAGGGTGGCGAGCAGTTCTTC.

V gene TRBV29-1 combines with J gene TRBJ2-7; D might be TRBD2 (6 bases). V shed 7 bases and J shed 7 bases, with 17 bases lying between them. This CDR3 has 12 residues. Germline V gives CDR1 SQVTM, CDR2 ANQGSEA. The CDR3 is CSALSGAQEQYF. The CDR3 nucleotides are TGCAGCGCTCTTTCGGGAGCACAGGAGCAGTACTTC.

J is TRBJ1-6 and V is TRBV15, with 7 nucleotides matching TRBD1. Trimming took 3 bases from V and 4 from J; bases not matched to a gene: 3. The germline V gene encodes CDR1 LNHNV and CDR2 YYDKDF (reference sequence). The CDR3 totals 15 residues. The CDR3 here is CATSRGQHYNSPLHF. In DNA form, the CDR3 reads TGTGCCACCAGCAGGGGACAGCATTATAATTCACCCCTCCACTTT. The full variable domain, completed using reference TRBV15 and TRBJ1-6, is DAMVIQNPRYQVTQFGKPVTLSCSQTLNHNVMYWYQQKSSQAPKLLFHYYDKDFNNEADTPDNFQSRRPNTSFCFLDIRSPGLGDTAMYLCATSRGQHYNSPLHFGNGTRLTVT.

This clone occurred a few times. Here the CDR3 reads CASSLRGPNTGELFF. The DNA of the CDR3 is TGTGCCAGCAGCTTGAGGGGTCCGAACACCGGGGAGCTGTTTTTT. The chain has TRBV5-6 and TRBJ2-2; possible D gene TRBD1, 5 bases. This CDR3 contains 15 residues. Trimming took off 1 base at V and 0 bases at J, with 7 bases between the two ends. Germline CDR1 and CDR2: SGHDT and YYEEEE.

The chain links TRBV29-1 to TRBJ2-1; TRBD1 might be the D (6 bases). Trimming removed 6 bases at V and 8 bases at J, with 14 bases between. Germline V CDR1 and CDR2: SQVTM, ANQGSEA. The CDR3 runs to 12 residues. The CDR3 DNA follows: TGCAGCGTCAATAACAGGGTTGATGAGCAGTTCTTC. Translating it yields CSVNNRVDEQFF.